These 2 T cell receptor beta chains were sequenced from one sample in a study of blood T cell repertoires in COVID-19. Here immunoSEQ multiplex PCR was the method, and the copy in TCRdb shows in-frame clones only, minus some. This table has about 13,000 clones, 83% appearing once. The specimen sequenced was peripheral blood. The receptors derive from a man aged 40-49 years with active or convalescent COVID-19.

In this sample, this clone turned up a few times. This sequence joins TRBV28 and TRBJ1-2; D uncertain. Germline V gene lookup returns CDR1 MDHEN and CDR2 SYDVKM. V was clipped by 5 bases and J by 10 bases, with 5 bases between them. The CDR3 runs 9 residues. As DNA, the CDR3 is TGTGCCAGCAGTCCTTCCTACACCTTC. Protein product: CASSPSYTF.

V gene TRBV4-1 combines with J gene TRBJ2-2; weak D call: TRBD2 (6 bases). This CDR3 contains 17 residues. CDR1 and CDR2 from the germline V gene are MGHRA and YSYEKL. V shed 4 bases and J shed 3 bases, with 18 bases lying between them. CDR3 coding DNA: TGCGCCAGCAGCCTCGGGGGATGGGATCCGGACACCGGGGAGCTGTTTTTT. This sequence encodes CASSLGGWDPDTGELFF.